The 27 T cell receptor beta chains below were found in one sample sequenced in a study of T cells after yellow fever vaccination. MiXCR, applied by TCRdb to the 5' RACE reads, yields one record per CDR3 protein. The sample holds more than 90,000 distinct CDR3 sequences, 6.5% to 9% seen once. Here the sequenced sample was CD4+ T cells sorted from PBMCs, taken about 41 days after the first yellow fever vaccination. The receptors stem from a man younger than 35 who received the YFV17D yellow fever vaccine.

CDR3 nucleotides: TGTGCCTGGCACAAGAAAGCCGGTGACAATGAGCAGTTCTTC. Its protein is CAWHKKAGDNEQFF. This chain uses TRBV30 with TRBJ2-1; D is unclear. CDR1 GTSNPN and CDR2 SVGIG come from the germline V gene (reference sequence). V shed 5 bases and J shed 5 bases, with 16 bases lying between them. The CDR3 contains 14 residues. The full variable domain, its missing parts supplied by reference TRBV30 and TRBJ2-1, is SQTIHQWPATLVQPVGSPLSLECTVEGTSNPNLYWYRQAAGRGLQLLFYSVGIGQISSEVPQNLSASRPQDRQFILSSKKLLLSDSGFYLCAWHKKAGDNEQFFGPGTRLTVL.

In its sample, this clonotype was seen many times. The chain is built from TRBV7-2 and TRBJ2-1; D remains unclear. Germline V gene lookup returns CDR1 SGHTA and CDR2 FQGNSA. The CDR3 has 13 residues. V was pared by 3 bases and J by 7 bases, with 10 bases between. CDR3 DNA sequence: TGTGCCAGCAGCTTTAGGTTTGAGAATGAGCAGTTCTTC. This gives the protein CASSFRFENEQFF.

This clonotype was found many times. This chain links TRBV20-1 with TRBJ1-5; D not resolved. CDR3 length: 13 amino acids. V dropped 3 bases and J dropped 5 bases, with 11 bases sitting between them. Germline V gives CDR1 DFQATT, CDR2 SNEGSKA (reference sequence). DNA of the CDR3: TGCAGTGCTAGGGCCCCTCAAGATCAGCCCCAGCATTTT. It translates to CSARAPQDQPQHF.

The table lists this clonotype with many counts. The chain recombines TRBV5-1 with TRBJ1-2, with D unresolved. The ends were cut back, 0 bases at V and 7 bases at J, with 10 bases in the middle. The CDR3 has 13 residues. From germline, CDR1 is SGHRS and CDR2 YFSETQ. The CDR3: CASSLEGNGGYTF. CDR3 DNA sequence: TGCGCCAGCAGCTTGGAAGGGAATGGTGGCTACACCTTC.

Ten or more counts support this clonotype. The chain recombines TRBV18 with TRBJ1-6; D remains unclear. From germline, CDR1 is KGHSH and CDR2 LQKENI. The ends were cut back, 6 bases at V and 7 bases at J, with 13 bases in the middle. This CDR3 spans 14 amino acids. CDR3 sequence reads: CASSSASTNSPLHF. The CDR3 nucleotides are TGTGCCAGCTCGAGTGCGTCTACCAATTCACCCCTCCACTTT.

At least ten counts were recorded for this clonotype. The rearrangement uses TRBV7-6 and TRBJ2-2; perhaps D is TRBD1 or TRBD2 (6 bases each). Germline-derived CDR1 and CDR2 are SGHVS and FNYEAQ. This CDR3 comprises 13 residues. The germline V and J ends were trimmed by 8 bases and 6 bases, with 13 bases remaining between them. CDR3 sequence (DNA): TGTGCCAGCGGGGGGCAAAACTCCGGGGAGCTGTTTTTT. This translates into CASGGQNSGELFF.

This clonotype was counted ten times or more. The CDR3, as DNA: TGCGCCAGCAGCTTGAGGGGTACAGGGGTCGATGAGCAGTTCTTC. Encoded protein: CASSLRGTGVDEQFF. V is TRBV5-1 and J is TRBJ2-1; 7 nucleotides line up with TRBD1. The germline V gene encodes CDR1 SGHRS and CDR2 YFSETQ. The junction had 9 bases not matched to a gene; V was cut back by 1 base and J by 8 bases. This CDR3 region has 15 residues.

This clonotype was picked up many times. This chain links TRBV20-1 with TRBJ2-7, with D perhaps matching TRBD2 (5 bases). The V and J ends lost 6 bases and 5 bases respectively, with 23 bases between them. Germline V gene lookup returns CDR1 DFQATT and CDR2 SNEGSKA (reference sequence). This CDR3 spans 15 amino acids. The chain's CDR3 is CSALPPGGLRNEQYF. As DNA, the CDR3 is TGCAGTGCCCTACCGCCCGGCGGACTTCGGAACGAGCAGTACTTC.

About this clonotype: This may arise from a read error, as a much more abundant clone is one base away. V gene TRBV20-1 combines with J gene TRBJ2-3; TRBD2 matches 14 bases. Trimming took 0 bases from V and 5 from J; bases not matched to a gene: 7. The CDR3 loop spans 17 amino acids. Per the germline V gene, CDR1 is DFQATT and CDR2 is SNEGSKA (reference sequence). CDR3 sequence: CSARDAGTSGGRDTQYF. The DNA for the CDR3 is TGCAGTGCTAGAGATGCCGGGACTAGCGGGGGCAGAGATACGCAGTATTTT.

As regards this clonotype: One end of the junction does not line up with germline, which may come from a read error. The chain joins TRBV20-1 to TRBJ2-3; 8 bases match TRBD2. The CDR3 is 16 amino acids. Germline values: CDR1 DFQATT, CDR2 SNEGSKA (reference sequence). Written as DNA, the CDR3 is TGCTGTGCCCCCCTCGGGGGGGGTCTCAGCACAGATACGCAGTATTTT. It codes for CCAPLGGGLSTDTQYF.

The chain's CDR3 is CASSPLVGEGEKLFF. The CDR3 DNA is TGTGCCAGCAGCCCCCTGGTGGGGGAGGGTGAAAAACTGTTTTTT. This sequence joins TRBV9 and TRBJ1-4, with D perhaps matching TRBD1 (5 bases). This CDR3 is 15 amino acids long. Germline V gene data show CDR1 as SGDLS and CDR2 as YYNGEE. Trimming shortened V by 4 bases and J by 7 bases, and 17 bases separated the two germline ends.

This clonotype has at least ten counts. Written as DNA, the CDR3 is TGTGCCAGCAGCGTAGGGCCCCCCACCGGGGAGCTGTTTTTT. Translated, it gives CASSVGPPTGELFF. The genes are TRBV9 and TRBJ2-2; D is ambiguous. V was pared by 0 bases and J by 4 bases, with 7 bases between. CDR1 SGDLS and CDR2 YYNGEE come from the germline V gene. CDR3 length: 14 amino acids.

This clonotype was found many times. The rearrangement uses TRBV6-2 or TRBV6-3 and TRBJ2-7; D might be TRBD2 (6 bases). The CDR3 extends over 14 amino acids. In germline, CDR1 is MNHEY, CDR2 SVGEGT. The V and J ends lost 7 bases and 6 bases respectively, with 19 bases between them. The CDR3: CASMRPRGGAEQYV. The CDR3 DNA reads TGTGCCAGCATGCGACCCCGCGGAGGGGCCGAGCAGTACGTC.

This clonotype was seen many times. The chain uses TRBV7-2 and TRBJ1-3, with 9 bases identical to TRBD1. Trimming took 4 bases from V and 8 from J; bases not matched to a gene: 6. This CDR3 is built from 14 residues. CDR1 and CDR2 from the germline V gene are SGHTA and FQGNSA. CDR3 protein: CASSSDRGRDTIYF. CDR3 coding DNA: TGTGCCAGCAGCTCGGACAGGGGCCGGGACACCATATATTTT.

There are many counts of this clonotype. The chain recombines TRBV7-2 with TRBJ1-5; no clear D gene. This CDR3 has 13 amino acids. V was pared by 1 base and J by 5 bases, with 6 bases between. The germline V gene has CDR1 SGHTA and CDR2 FQGNSA. The CDR3 loop is CASSLGVDQPQHF. In DNA, the CDR3 is TGTGCCAGCAGCTTAGGGGTAGATCAGCCCCAGCATTTT.

This clonotype appeared many times. The rearrangement uses TRBV28 and TRBJ1-2; no clear D gene. The germline V and J ends were trimmed by 3 bases and 8 bases, with 10 bases remaining between them. CDR3 length equals 12 residues. Germline loops: CDR1 MDHEN, CDR2 SYDVKM. The CDR3 protein is CASSFGVDGYTF. Written as DNA, the CDR3 is TGTGCCAGCAGTTTTGGGGTAGACGGCTACACCTTC.

This clonotype appeared many times. The V call is TRBV16, the J call TRBJ2-5, with D uncertain. Looked up from germline, CDR1 is KGHSY and CDR2 is FQNENV. The V and J ends lost 0 bases and 2 bases respectively, with 4 bases between them. CDR3 size: 13 residues. CDR3 amino acids: CASSQSGQETQYF. For the CDR3, the DNA is TGTGCCAGCAGCCAATCGGGGCAAGAGACCCAGTACTTC.

This clonotype was detected ten times or more. This chain joins TRBV16 and TRBJ1-1; 7 bases fit TRBD1. Per the germline V gene, CDR1 is KGHSY and CDR2 is FQNENV. V shed 3 bases and J 7 bases; nucleotides not matched to a gene: 8. The CDR3 length is 14 residues. The CDR3 protein is CASSHQGQWVEAFF. The CDR3 nucleotides are TGTGCCAGCAGCCACCAGGGACAGTGGGTTGAAGCTTTCTTT. The whole variable domain, filled in from reference TRBV16 and TRBJ1-1, reads GEEVAQTPKHLVRGEGQKAKLYCAPIKGHSYVFWYQQVLKNEFKFLISFQNENVFDETGMPKERFSAKCLPNSPCSLEIQATKLEDSAVYFCASSHQGQWVEAFFGQGTRLTVV.

This clonotype rates as medium-sized (0.01 to 0.1%). The CDR3 sequence: CSARRTDTQYF. Written as DNA, the CDR3 is TGCAGTGCCCGCAGGACAGATACGCAGTATTTT. The chain joins TRBV20-1 to TRBJ2-3; D gene ambiguous. Trimming pared 6 bases from V and 3 bases from J, leaving 7 bases between. Germline CDR1 and CDR2: DFQATT and SNEGSKA (reference sequence). The CDR3 is made up of 11 amino acids.

This clonotype was counted at least ten times. The rearrangement links TRBV15 to TRBJ2-3; the D is unclear. The V and J ends lost 0 bases and 0 bases respectively, with 7 bases between them. The germline V gene encodes CDR1 LNHNV and CDR2 YYDKDF (reference sequence). CDR3 size: 15 residues. The CDR3 DNA reads as TGTGCCACCAGCAGAGATGCCGGGAGCACAGATACGCAGTATTTT. Translation: CATSRDAGSTDTQYF.

This clonotype was recorded at least ten times. The J gene is TRBJ1-1, the V gene TRBV19, with a possible D match to TRBD1 (6 bases). Germline lookup yields CDR1 LNHDA and CDR2 SQIVND (reference sequence). With 3 bases removed from V and 11 bases from J, the gap between germline ends came to 16 bases. The CDR3 loop spans 13 amino acids. The CDR3 bases are TGTGCCAGTAGTATTGGAGGGGGAATTTCGGCTTTCTTT. This sequence encodes CASSIGGGISAFF. Supplemented by reference TRBV19 and TRBJ1-1, the full variable domain reads DGGITQSPKYLFRKEGQNVTLSCEQNLNHDAMYWYRQDPGQGLRLIYYSQIVNDFQKGDIAEGYSVSREKKESFPLTVTSAQKNPTAFYLCASSIGGGISAFFGQGTRLTVV.

This clonotype has more than one count but fewer than ten. This sequence joins TRBV20-1 and TRBJ1-2; unclear D gene. Germline CDR1 DFQATT, CDR2 SNEGSKA (reference sequence). Trimming took off 5 bases at V and 0 bases at J, with 10 bases between the two ends. This CDR3 comprises 13 residues. CDR3 protein: CSALISSNYGYTF. The CDR3 coding sequence is TGCAGTGCTTTAATCTCGTCTAACTATGGCTACACCTTC.

This clonotype was counted between two and nine times. V and J are TRBV10-3 and TRBJ2-7; D unclear. Trimming removed 3 bases from V and 6 bases from J, with 15 bases in between. Per the germline V gene, CDR1 is ENHRY and CDR2 is SYGVKD. The CDR3 runs to 14 residues. The CDR3 loop is CAISDSSWAFEQYF. For the CDR3, the DNA is TGTGCCATCAGTGATAGTAGTTGGGCCTTCGAGCAGTACTTC.

This clonotype occurred many times. CDR3 coding DNA: TGTGCCAGCAGTCTCCTAACGGGGAGGAACACTGAAGCTTTCTTT. As protein: CASSLLTGRNTEAFF. J is TRBJ1-1 and V is TRBV12-3 or TRBV12-4; the D is unclear. V was shortened by 5 bases and J by 1 base, with 14 bases between the two germline ends. CDR3 length: 15 amino acids.

This clonotype appeared many times. The rearrangement joins TRBV12-3 or TRBV12-4 to TRBJ2-1; TRBD1 or TRBD2 may be the D gene (5 bases each). Trimming removed 4 bases from V and 1 base from J, with 11 bases in between. The CDR3 length is 15 residues. This CDR3 reads CASSYGTRSYNEQFF. The CDR3 bases are TGTGCCAGCAGTTACGGGACGAGATCCTACAATGAGCAGTTCTTC.

This clonotype was detected ten times or more. V gene TRBV5-1 combines with J gene TRBJ2-3; D is uncertain. Trimming removed 5 bases at V and 0 bases at J, with 10 bases between. Germline CDR1 reads SGHRS; CDR2 reads YFSETQ. The CDR3 has 14 amino acids. CDR3 in DNA: TGCGCCAGCAGGTCGCACCCAAGCACAGATACGCAGTATTTT. This translates into CASRSHPSTDTQYF. The full variable domain, in which reference TRBV5-1 and TRBJ2-3 provide the parts outside the CDR3, is KAGVTQTPRYLIKTRGQQVTLSCSPISGHRSVSWYQQTPGQGLQFLFEYFSETQRNKGNFPGRFSGRQFSNSRSEMNVSTLELGDSALYLCASRSHPSTDTQYFGPGTRLTVL.

The chain has TRBV30 and TRBJ2-7; D gene unclear. The CDR3 runs 12 residues. V lost 3 bases, J lost 1 base, and 7 bases lay in between. Germline CDR1 is GTSNPN and CDR2 is SVGIG (reference sequence). The CDR3 loop is CAWSRDSYEQYF. In DNA, the CDR3 is TGTGCCTGGAGCAGAGATTCCTACGAGCAGTACTTC.